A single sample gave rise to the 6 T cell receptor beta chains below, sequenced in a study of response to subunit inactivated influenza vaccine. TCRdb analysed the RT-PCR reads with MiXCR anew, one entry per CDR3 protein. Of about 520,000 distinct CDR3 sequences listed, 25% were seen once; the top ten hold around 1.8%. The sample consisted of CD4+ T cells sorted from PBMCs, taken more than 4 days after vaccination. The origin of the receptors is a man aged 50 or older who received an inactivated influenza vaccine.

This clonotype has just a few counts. The CDR3 coding sequence is TGTGCCAGCACCCCTCCCGGGACAGGGGCGGCGAACACCGGGGAGCTGTTTTTT. Protein: CASTPPGTGAANTGELFF. The rearrangement uses TRBV6-2 or TRBV6-3 and TRBJ2-2; TRBD1 aligns across 10 bases. The CDR3 covers 18 residues. V trimming: 7 bases; J trimming: 0 bases; junction bases outside the gene matches: 11. Germline V gives CDR1 MNHEY, CDR2 SVGEGT.

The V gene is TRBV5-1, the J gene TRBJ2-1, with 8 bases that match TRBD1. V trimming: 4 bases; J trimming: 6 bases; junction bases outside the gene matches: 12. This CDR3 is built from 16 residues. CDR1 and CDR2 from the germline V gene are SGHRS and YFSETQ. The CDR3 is CASSEGQGERGNEQFF. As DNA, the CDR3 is TGCGCCAGCAGCGAAGGACAGGGCGAGAGAGGCAATGAGCAGTTCTTC. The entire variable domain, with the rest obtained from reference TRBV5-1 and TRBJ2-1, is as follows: KAGVTQTPRYLIKTRGQQVTLSCSPISGHRSVSWYQQTPGQGLQFLFEYFSETQRNKGNFPGRFSGRQFSNSRSEMNVSTLELGDSALYLCASSEGQGERGNEQFFGPGTRLTVL.

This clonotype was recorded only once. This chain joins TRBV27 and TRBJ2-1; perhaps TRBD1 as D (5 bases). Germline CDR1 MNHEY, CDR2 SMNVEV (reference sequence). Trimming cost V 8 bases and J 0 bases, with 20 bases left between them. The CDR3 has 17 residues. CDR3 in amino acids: CASFTAAQASSYNEQFF. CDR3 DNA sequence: TGTGCCAGCTTTACCGCGGCACAGGCCAGCTCCTACAATGAGCAGTTCTTC.

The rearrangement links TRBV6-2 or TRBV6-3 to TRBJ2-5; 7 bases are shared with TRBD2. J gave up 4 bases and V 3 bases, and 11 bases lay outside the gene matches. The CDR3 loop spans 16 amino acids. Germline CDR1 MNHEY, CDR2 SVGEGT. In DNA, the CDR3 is TGTGCCAGCAGTTATCGCGCGGGCGGCGGGGGAGAGACCCAGTACTTC. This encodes CASSYRAGGGGETQYF.

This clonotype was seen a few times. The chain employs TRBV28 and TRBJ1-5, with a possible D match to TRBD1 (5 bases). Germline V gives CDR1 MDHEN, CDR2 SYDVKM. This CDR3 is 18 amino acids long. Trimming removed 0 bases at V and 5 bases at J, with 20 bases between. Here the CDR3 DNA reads TGTGCCAGCAGTTTATGGGATACCGGACGGGACGGTGATCAGCCCCAGCATTTT. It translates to CASSLWDTGRDGDQPQHF.

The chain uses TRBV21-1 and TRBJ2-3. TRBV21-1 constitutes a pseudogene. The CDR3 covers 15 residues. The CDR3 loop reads CASSKAQRHTDTQYF. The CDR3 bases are TGTGCCAGCAGCAAAGCGCAGCGACACACAGATACGCAGTATTTT.